This TCR beta chain was observed in a study of blood T cell repertoires in COVID-19 (dated by TCRdb to about 2020). Describing the broader study: Samples from collaborators originated in the United States, Italy and Spain and spanned both the acute and convalescent phases of COVID-19. The material from the prospective study consisted of cDNA or gDNA derived from T cells, B-cell-depleted T cells, or PBMCs. Deeply sampled blood TCRbeta repertoires from subjects exposed to, actively infected with, or recovered from COVID-19 were included in the dataset. The repertoires were released in a freely available public database intended as a resource for research on the immune response to SARS-CoV-2. Samples came from the ongoing ImmuneRACE study (first 160 participants) plus 1,254 subjects from 6 global collaborators. Nearly every sample came with metadata listing a de-identified subject ID, COVID-19 status, age in years and sex. HLA class I and class II types, where available, came from metadata supplied by the sample provider rather than from assay-based typing.

Concerning this clone: The clone's antigen remains unknown. No base quality values were provided; no much bigger clone lies one nucleotide off.

Participants in the prospective study were aged roughly 18 to 100 years, lived in 20 to 25 United States geographic areas, and enrolled through a virtual design. In the prospective study, cohorts were assigned on the basis of participant-reported clinical history obtained from a screening survey and a study questionnaire. For ImmuneRACE Cohort 3, a participant was defined as recovered based on two consecutive negative NP/OP PCR tests, clearance by a healthcare professional, or resolution of symptoms. In the prospective study, whole blood, serum and a nasopharyngeal or oropharyngeal swab were collected from each participant by mobile phlebotomists. Over a 2-month period, participants in the prospective study had the option of providing additional blood draws and questionnaires. Before DNA extraction, prospective study blood samples were shipped either frozen or at room temperature. The full study reports these points: How much clinical and demographic metadata was included differed by source and by participant, and the metadata was provided uncurated.

The immunoSEQ Assay, a bias-controlled multiplex PCR, was used to amplify TCRbeta CDR3 regions from genomic DNA. Under the source paper's analysis protocol: The number of nucleated cells in each sample was estimated from the amplification of reference gene primers within the assay. To quantify the absolute abundance of each unique TCRbeta CDR3 rearrangement, sequence reads were collapsed and filtered. For each sample, productive Simpson clonality was calculated as the square root of Simpson's diversity index across productive rearrangements. The table was pulled from immuneACCESS by TCRdb, which kept in-frame rearrangements only. Such tables lose some clones; where checked, under half of the loss comes from unresolved V genes, and the rest has no known cause. The D gene and trimming were derived from the DNA, and the V and J assignments and clone size from that table. The sample table holds 150,000 to 200,000 clones, of which 75% to 90% were seen once. The top ten clones comprise about an eighth of the sample.

Taken from cysteine to phenylalanine, the CDR3 has 16 residues. The entry retains the CDR3 DNA only, 48 bases that are in frame from base 1. Here V drops 5 bases and J drops 3 bases, and the junction holds 8 bases not matched to any gene. The germline V gene encodes CDR1 SGHNT and CDR2 YYREEE (reference sequence). The sequencing sample was made of PBMCs or T cells enriched from blood (not recorded which). This TCR was recovered from a woman aged 55-70 years who had recovered from COVID-19. The rearranged chain carries TRBV5-4 and TRBJ2-5, with 12 middle bases fitting TRBD2. The CDR3 region reads CASSTTSGRLEETQYF. The nucleotide sequence reads as follows: TGTGCCAGCAGTACTACTAGCGGGAGGTTGGAAGAGACCCAGTACTTC.